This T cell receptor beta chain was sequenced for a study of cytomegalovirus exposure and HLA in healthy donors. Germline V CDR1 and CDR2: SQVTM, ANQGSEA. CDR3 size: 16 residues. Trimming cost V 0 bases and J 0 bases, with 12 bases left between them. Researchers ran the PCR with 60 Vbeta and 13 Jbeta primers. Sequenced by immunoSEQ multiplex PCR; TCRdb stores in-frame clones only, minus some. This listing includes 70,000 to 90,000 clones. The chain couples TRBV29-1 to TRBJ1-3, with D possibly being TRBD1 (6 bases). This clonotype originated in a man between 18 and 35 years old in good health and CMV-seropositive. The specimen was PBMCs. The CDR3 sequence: CSVEEEGGLSGNTIYF. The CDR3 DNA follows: TGCAGCGTTGAAGAGGAGGGGGGGCTCTCTGGAAACACCATATATTTT.